A single sample gave rise to the 11 T cell receptor beta chains below, sequenced in a study of neurological immune-mediated disorders. MiXCR, run by TCRdb on the 5' RACE reads, gives a single entry per CDR3 protein. The data hold around 52,000 distinct CDR3 sequences, with approximately 5.8% observed a single time. The sample comprised CD4+ T cells from blood. Receptors originate from a woman between 18 and 29 years old with multiple sclerosis.

This clonotype occurred many times. The CDR3 loop reads CASSPAHRETQYF. The CDR3 DNA sequence: TGCGCCAGCAGCCCCGCTCACCGGGAGACCCAGTACTTC. The chain employs TRBV5-1 and TRBJ2-5; D ambiguous. V lost 4 bases and J 5 bases, leaving 12 bases between the germline ends. The CDR3 length is 13 residues. Germline CDR1 and CDR2: SGHRS and YFSETQ.

This clonotype has ten or more counts. The CDR3 spells CSARAYPAVLEQFF. DNA for the CDR3: TGCAGTGCTAGAGCCTATCCCGCTGTATTAGAGCAGTTCTTC. This chain uses TRBV20-1 with TRBJ2-1; D gene unclear. The V and J ends lost 1 base and 10 bases respectively, with 17 bases between them. This CDR3 has 14 residues. Per germline, CDR1 DFQATT and CDR2 SNEGSKA (reference sequence).

This clonotype was seen at least ten times. V is TRBV5-1 and J is TRBJ2-7; tentatively, D is TRBD1 (5 bases). Trimming shortened V by 0 bases and J by 3 bases, and 13 bases separated the two germline ends. CDR1 is SGHRS, CDR2 YFSETQ, per germline. CDR3 length: 15 amino acids. Here the CDR3 reads CASSLDDRAFYEQYF. The DNA of the CDR3 is TGCGCCAGCAGCTTGGACGACAGAGCCTTCTACGAGCAGTACTTC.

This clonotype was detected many times. This chain uses TRBV20-1 with TRBJ1-2; 8 nucleotides line up with TRBD1. The CDR3 length is 13 residues. Germline CDR1 DFQATT, CDR2 SNEGSKA (reference sequence). With 8 bases clipped from V and 3 bases from J, the junction kept 8 bases outside the gene matches. CDR3 bases: TGCAGTACGACGGGACAGGTAGACTATGGCTACACCTTC. It encodes CSTTGQVDYGYTF.

This clonotype came up many times. V is TRBV14 and J is TRBJ2-5, with 13 nucleotides matching TRBD2. The CDR3 has 16 amino acids. Trimming removed 3 bases from V and 5 bases from J; junction bases left unmatched: 6. The germline CDR1 and CDR2 sequences are SGHDN and FVKESK. The DNA for the CDR3 is TGTGCCAGCAGCCAGGGACTAGCGGGATCCCACGAGACCCAGTACTTC. It codes for CASSQGLAGSHETQYF.

This clonotype was detected many times. The CDR3 region is CASSSGGNEQFF. CDR3 DNA: TGCGCCAGCAGCTCGGGAGGGAATGAGCAGTTCTTC. The chain combines TRBV5-1 with TRBJ2-1; 8 bases are shared with TRBD2. The V gene end was trimmed by 3 bases and the J gene end by 7 bases; junction bases not matched to a gene: 0. CDR3 length equals 12 residues. Looked up from germline, CDR1 is SGHRS and CDR2 is YFSETQ.

This clonotype was detected ten times or more. This chain links TRBV2 with TRBJ2-1; unclear D gene. The germline V gene encodes CDR1 SNHLY and CDR2 FYNNEI. The CDR3 is 12 amino acids. Trimming cost V 5 bases and J 4 bases, with 6 bases left between them. DNA of the CDR3: TGTGCCAGCAGTCCACAATACAATGAGCAGTTCTTC. Its translation is CASSPQYNEQFF.

The sample holds a few counts of this clonotype. The rearrangement joins TRBV7-6 to TRBJ2-5; 8 positions agree with TRBD2. In germline, CDR1 is SGHVS, CDR2 FNYEAQ. Losses at the gene ends were 3 bases for V and 5 bases for J; bases not matched to a gene: 2. There are 13 residues in the CDR3. The CDR3 DNA sequence: TGTGCCAGCAGCTTGGGACTAGTGGAGACCCAGTACTTC. Encoded protein: CASSLGLVETQYF.

There are many counts of this clonotype. The rearrangement joins TRBV7-8 to TRBJ2-6, with TRBD1 identical over 8 bases. Germline CDR1 reads SGHVS; CDR2 reads FQNEAQ. Trimming at V came to 5 bases and at J to 0 bases, leaving 9 bases not matched to a gene. The CDR3 totals 18 residues. The CDR3 nucleotides are TGTGCCAGCAGCGAAAGGACAGGGCGCGGCTCTGGGGCCAACGTCCTGACTTTC. Translation: CASSERTGRGSGANVLTF.

In its sample, this clonotype was seen many times. The chain employs TRBV7-2 and TRBJ2-1; a weak D match, TRBD2 (6 bases). The germline gives CDR1 SGHTA, CDR2 FQGNSA. The V gene lost 3 bases and the J gene lost 5 bases, with 11 bases spanning the gap. CDR3 length: 14 amino acids. The CDR3 sequence is CASSFVSGNNEQFF. The CDR3 DNA reads TGTGCCAGCAGCTTTGTTAGCGGTAACAATGAGCAGTTCTTC. The variable domain in full, completed from reference TRBV7-2 and TRBJ2-1, reads GAGVSQSPSNKVTEKGKDVELRCDPISGHTALYWYRQSLGQGLEFLIYFQGNSAPDKSGLPSDRFSAERTGGSVSTLTIQRTQQEDSAVYLCASSFVSGNNEQFFGPGTRLTVL.

This clonotype was counted ten times or more. CDR3 amino acids: CASSAIGGAGHTGELFF. The CDR3, as DNA: TGTGCCAGCAGCGCCATAGGGGGGGCTGGTCACACCGGGGAGCTGTTTTTT. The chain recombines TRBV7-6 with TRBJ2-2; a weak D match, TRBD2 (7 bases). Germline CDR1 and CDR2: SGHVS and FNYEAQ. The germline V and J ends were trimmed by 5 bases and 3 bases, with 19 bases remaining between them. The CDR3 totals 17 residues.